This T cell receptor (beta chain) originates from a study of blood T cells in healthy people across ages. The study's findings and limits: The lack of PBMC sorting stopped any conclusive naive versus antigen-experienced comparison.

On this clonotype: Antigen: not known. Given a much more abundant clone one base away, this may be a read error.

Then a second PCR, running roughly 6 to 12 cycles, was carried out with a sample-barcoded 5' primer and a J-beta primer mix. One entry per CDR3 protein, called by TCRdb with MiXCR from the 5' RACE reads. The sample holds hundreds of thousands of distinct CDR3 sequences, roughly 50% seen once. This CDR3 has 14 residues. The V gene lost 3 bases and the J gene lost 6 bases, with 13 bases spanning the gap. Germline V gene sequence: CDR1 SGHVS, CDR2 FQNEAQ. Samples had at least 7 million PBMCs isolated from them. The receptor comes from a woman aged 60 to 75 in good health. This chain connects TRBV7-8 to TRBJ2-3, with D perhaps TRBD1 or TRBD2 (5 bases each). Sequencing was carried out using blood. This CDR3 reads CASSLGQERDTQYF. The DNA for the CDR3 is TGTGCCAGCAGCTTGGGGCAGGAGCGGGATACGCAGTATTTT.